This TCR beta chain came from a study of cytomegalovirus exposure and HLA in healthy donors. Study results and limitations: Testing in vitro showed a few CMV-associated chains specific for CMV antigens. In a later analysis, specific HLA alleles were associated with 15,000 or so TCR beta sequences at a 0.05 false discovery rate.

Each donor's status was that of a healthy bone marrow donor. PCR primers comprised 60 Vbeta and 13 Jbeta primers. Sequencing used immunoSEQ multiplex PCR; TCRdb keeps in-frame clones, though not all of them. Among hundreds of thousands of clones listed, approximately 90% were seen once. The CDR3 runs 13 residues. V was pared by 5 bases and J by 5 bases, with 10 bases between. The germline V gene has CDR1 SGHVS and CDR2 FNYEAQ. Regarding this clone: What it binds is unknown.

This clonotype originated in a woman aged 18-29 years in good health and CMV-seronegative. The V and J genes are TRBV7-6 and TRBJ2-1, with a tentative D call TRBD2 (6 bases). The specimen was PBMCs. The CDR3 sequence: CASSTRRDNEQFF. DNA of the CDR3: TGTGCCAGCAGCACCAGGAGGGACAATGAGCAGTTCTTC.